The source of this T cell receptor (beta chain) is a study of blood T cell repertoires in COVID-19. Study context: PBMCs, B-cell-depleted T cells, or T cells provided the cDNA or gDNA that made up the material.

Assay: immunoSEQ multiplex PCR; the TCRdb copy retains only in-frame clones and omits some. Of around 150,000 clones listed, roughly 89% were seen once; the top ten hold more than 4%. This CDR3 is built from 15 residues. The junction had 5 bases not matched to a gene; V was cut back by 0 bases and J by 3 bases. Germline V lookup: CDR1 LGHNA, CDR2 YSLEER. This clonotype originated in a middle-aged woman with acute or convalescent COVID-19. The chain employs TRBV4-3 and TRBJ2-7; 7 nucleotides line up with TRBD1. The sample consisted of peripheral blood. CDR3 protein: CASSQDGQENYEQYF. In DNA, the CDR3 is TGCGCCAGCAGCCAAGACGGACAGGAGAACTACGAGCAGTACTTC.